Listed here is a single T cell receptor (beta chain). Its antigen specificity is not known. Per-nucleotide qualities are absent, and no much larger clonotype sits a single base away. The cohort comprised 666 healthy bone marrow donors. At the time of sampling, all cohort members were nominally healthy, though unrecorded immune exposures were likely present. The donor was CMV seropositive and belonged to the group of more than 250 seropositive cohort members. Each donor provided a peripheral blood sample, and peripheral blood mononuclear cells were used for TCR beta sequencing. The Qiagen DNeasy Blood Extraction Kit was used to extract genomic DNA from the blood cell samples. The data stem from a study of cytomegalovirus exposure and HLA in healthy donors (dated by TCRdb to between 2016 and 2019). Some background on the complete study: An earlier analysis of approximately 550 of the donors reported approximately 300 Gb of sequence data and 100 million to 130 million unique TCR beta sequences from about 179 million T cells. Of the 398 genotyped donors, approximately 80% fell in the genetic ancestry cluster associated with self-reported Caucasian donors. An earlier analysis of several hundred of the donors applied high-throughput TCR beta sequencing to assess whether each TCR beta V gene segment acted as functional or pseudogenic. All discovery cohort repertoires had been generated using a single sequencing platform. To study patterns of TCR occurrence, a later analysis re-analyzed previously published TCR beta repertoires from more than 550 donors and added high-resolution HLA genotyping. The study aimed to test whether cataloging public T cell receptors could reveal signatures of past pathogen exposure. To predict cytomegalovirus infection status, the study combined high-throughput TCR immunosequencing, statistical association of individual TCRs with disease status, and machine learning. Approximately 300 gigabases of sequencing data and around 80 million unique TCR sequences made up an early release that covered approximately 650 HLA-typed donors. The T cell repertoires of several hundred subjects were profiled by immunosequencing and related to cytomegalovirus serostatus. Four or five DR-DQ haplotypes were treated as single units for association and clustering because of strong linkage in the cohort. Donor age, sex, ethnicity and CMV serostatus were collected together with the repertoire data. Along with the approximately 650-subject first cohort, a separate validation cohort of over 90 different subjects was used. The number of donors typed differed by locus, with about 629-630 for A, B, C, DRB1 and DQB1, approximately 500 for DQA1, 600 to 610 for DPA1, and over 400 for DPB1. Among roughly 400 genotyped donors of the cohort, an average of roughly 230,000 unique TCR beta nucleotide sequences was sequenced per donor, of which roughly 18% were non-productive. A later genetic analysis took genome-wide SNP genotypes for about three fifths of the 666 donors and used that subset as a discovery cohort. Rather than using new phenotypic data, the later analysis identified candidate immune exposures from TCR beta sequences and from how often those sequences occurred across donors. Class I and class II HLA loci were covered by the typing at four-digit resolution.

Overall results and qualifications from the work: A further reported finding was that TCR beta sequences accurately predicted the HLA-A and HLA-B alleles for most subjects in the first cohort. Across donors, most TCR sequences were observed very rarely, whereas some public TCRs were present in many individuals. Because the 87-base-pair reads could not distinguish some IMGT-functional V segments, including TRBV6-2 and TRBV6-3, those segments were excluded. In an earlier analysis of about 600 of the donors, most TCR beta V segments appeared in productive rearrangements about 90% or about 30% of the time, broadly matching IMGT annotations. The sequencing pipeline was judged likely to have produced a cluster of highly shared sequence variants as a technical artifact. According to a later analysis, TCR association rates differed among HLA loci, with DRB1 alleles showing the most associated TCRs and HLA-C alleles showing the fewest. Roughly uniform sequencing depth across donors was assumed in presence/absence analyses, although this assumption may not hold. For the cohort, immune exposure information was limited to CMV serostatus. Compared with the approximately 700-donor mean, donors in an Asian-associated ancestry cluster had fewer N-insertions in productive TCRs, according to a later genetic analysis. According to a later analysis, parvovirus B19, influenza, CMV and Epstein-Barr virus appeared linked to several top co-occurrence clusters. A later analysis found that most CMV-associated TCR beta chains appeared HLA-restricted, with HLA associations seemingly driven largely by CMV exposure. In the study, some 160 TCR beta chains were listed as associated with cytomegalovirus. In vitro tests confirmed that a few of the cytomegalovirus-associated TCR beta chains recognize cytomegalovirus antigens. Strong co-occurrence of HLA alleles, especially DR and DQ, made assigning TCR associations to individual alleles difficult. Correlated functional status among segregating V segments might be attributable to linkage disequilibrium, but an unknown experimental factor could not be ruled out. Because counts were too low, seventeen rarely observed V segments, including chromosome 9 orphons, were excluded from the earlier analysis of a few hundred of the donors. In both the original and validation cohorts, the classifier was reported to diagnose cytomegalovirus status with high specificity and sensitivity. In a later analysis, HLA-associated TCR beta chains were found to be more clonally expanded and to have lower generation probabilities than equally common non-associated chains. Because some donors lacked HLA typing at each locus, the association tests relied only on the typed subset. This cohort had only TCR beta chains sequenced, and the lack of alpha or paired-chain data limited which features could be detected. Specific HLA alleles were associated with 15,000 to 20,000 TCR beta sequences at a false discovery rate of 0.05 in a later analysis. In a later genetic analysis, a missense DCLRE1C variant was associated with V-gene and J-gene trimming of TCR beta chains, and the association was replicated in an independent cohort. The authors suggested that the approach could potentially be extended to other disease states and immunological phenotypes.

The library was generated by the immunoSEQ multiplex PCR assay. For the multiplex PCR, a mixture combining 60 forward primers for TCR Vbeta segments and 13 reverse primers for TCR Jbeta segments was used. A multiplex PCR assay on genomic DNA amplified the CDR3 region of rearranged TCR beta genes. The Illumina HiSeq System was used to sequence the amplified TCR beta libraries as 87-base-pair reads. The study's processing was this. Across the 500 to 850 repertoires, a later analysis counted tens of millions of unique TCR beta chains, around 11 million of which were shared by at least two donors. Raw reads were error-corrected and collapsed into unique sequences with a nearest-neighbor algorithm that merged closely related sequences to remove PCR and sequencing errors. Alignment of CDR3 sequences to IMGT reference sequences was used to assign V, D and J gene segments. Each retained sequence needed at least a six-nucleotide match to both a V gene segment and a J gene segment. A rearrangement was called productive if the CDR3 had no stop codons and remained in frame with V and J, and every other rearrangement was called non-productive. Following IMGT convention, CDR3 was defined as the stretch from the second conserved V-encoded cysteine to the conserved J-encoded phenylalanine. Sequences without an unambiguous match to a single V gene segment were excluded from the earlier analysis of 500 to 700 of the donors. An earlier analysis of about 590 of the donors classified V segments as functional when productive rearrangements were above 56.7% and as segregating when the standard deviation between donors was above 5%. A statistical classification framework was developed to diagnose cytomegalovirus status using the catalog of TCR beta chain sequences. In a later analysis, V and J genes were assigned by comparing TCR nucleotide sequences against IMGT/GENE-DB human TR gene sequences. Using the TCRdist pipeline, a later analysis assigned CDR3 sequences along with most-parsimonious VDJ recombination scenarios. In a later analysis, every TCR beta chain was defined by the combination of its CDR3 amino acid sequence and its V-gene family, and reads without a unique V-gene family were dropped. A later analysis removed 550 to 650 highly shared, low-generation-probability nucleotide sequences to deal with suspected cross-contamination and a sequencing artifact. In a later analysis, a clonal expansion index was calculated for each public chain from normalized within-repertoire ranks of inferred template counts. In a later analysis, generation probabilities were computed with a VDJ recombination model fitted to out-of-frame rearrangements, and the resulting probabilities were checked against IGoR. In a later analysis, hypergeometric tests were used to score TCR-TCR, TCR-HLA and TCR-CMV co-occurrence, with a repertoire-size bias correction applied to TCR pairs. To estimate false discovery rates, a later analysis permuted the HLA or CMV assignments 20 times. In a later analysis, co-occurring TCRs were grouped using DBSCAN, with TCRdist sequence similarity added in when clustering inside HLA-allele-positive subsets. Co-occurrence clustering excluded repertoires with fewer than 30,000 or more than 120,000 public chains, plus five with anomalous nucleotide sharing. The table comes from immuneACCESS by way of TCRdb, which keeps in-frame sequences with V and J called. Part of the clones is missing from these tables; in studies checked, under half for an unresolved V gene and the rest for unknown reasons. V, J and clone size derive from that table, while D and trimming were established from the DNA sequence. Across this sample there are over 110,000 clones, with around 78% seen only once. Clones ranked in the top ten supply 5% to 7.5% of the sample.

Reading from cysteine to phenylalanine, the CDR3 counts 14 amino acids. The DNA shown is the 42-base CDR3, in frame from base 1. The germline V and J ends show losses of 3 bases and 5 bases respectively, and no gene match explains 6 bases of the junction. The germline V gene gives CDR1 as KGHSH and CDR2 as LQKENI. The sequence was collected from a woman in her 40s in good health and CMV-seropositive. Here the chain combines TRBV18 and TRBJ2-5; the junction holds 7 bases that match TRBD2. Sequencing used PBMCs. The nucleotide sequence reads TGTGCCAGCTCACCGCCCGGGGGGATGGAGACCCAGTACTTC. Its protein is CASSPPGGMETQYF.